This passage covers 27 T cell receptor beta chains from one sample sequenced in a study of cytomegalovirus exposure and HLA in healthy donors. Vbeta (60) and Jbeta (13) primers were used in the PCR. Sequenced by immunoSEQ multiplex PCR; TCRdb stores in-frame clones only, minus some. The table records 50,000 to 70,000 clones, 62% of them present only once. Sequencing was done on a sample of PBMCs. The receptors here all came from a man younger than 45 in good health and CMV-seronegative.

The genes are TRBV7-9 and TRBJ1-2; 7 positions match TRBD1. V was pared by 8 bases and J by 8 bases, with 11 bases of the junction left unmatched. Germline lookup yields CDR1 SEHNR and CDR2 FQNEAQ (reference sequence). CDR3 length: 13 residues. The chain's CDR3 is CASGQDSLGGYTF. The CDR3, as DNA: TGTGCCAGCGGACAGGACAGTCTGGGAGGCTACACCTTC.

V is TRBV18 and J is TRBJ2-1; 9 nucleotides match TRBD2. J lost 7 bases, V lost 3 bases, and 7 bases had no gene match. Germline V gives CDR1 KGHSH, CDR2 LQKENI. The CDR3 length is 15 residues. Here the CDR3 DNA reads TGTGCCAGCTCACCCCAGCGGGGGGCGGAGAATGAGCAGTTCTTC. Protein product: CASSPQRGAENEQFF.

The chain joins TRBV5-1 to TRBJ2-7; the match to TRBD2 covers 8 bases. CDR3 size: 13 residues. CDR1 SGHRS and CDR2 YFSETQ come from the germline V gene. The ends lost 5 bases at V and 3 bases at J; junction bases unmatched: 4. CDR3 DNA: TGCGCCAGCAGGTACACTAGCGGCTACGAGCAGTACTTC. This sequence encodes CASRYTSGYEQYF. Variable domain in full (rest from reference TRBV5-1 and TRBJ2-7): KAGVTQTPRYLIKTRGQQVTLSCSPISGHRSVSWYQQTPGQGLQFLFEYFSETQRNKGNFPGRFSGRQFSNSRSEMNVSTLELGDSALYLCASRYTSGYEQYFGPGTRLTVT.

The chain links TRBV7-9 to TRBJ1-2; tentatively, D is TRBD1 (6 bases). Germline loops: CDR1 SEHNR, CDR2 FQNEAQ (reference sequence). Trimming took 2 bases from V and 8 from J, leaving 15 bases between them. The CDR3 runs to 14 residues. The CDR3 reads CASSLLLRGGGYTF. The CDR3 nucleotides are TGTGCCAGCAGCTTACTACTCAGGGGTGGCGGCTACACCTTC.

This sequence joins TRBV21-1 and TRBJ2-7; TRBD2 is the table's D call and was not checked against the DNA. TRBV21-1 is described as a pseudogene. This CDR3 contains 13 residues. The CDR3 reads CAHTPPEGYEQYF. In DNA, the CDR3 is TGTGCCCATACGCCACCGGAGGGGTACGAGCAGTACTTC.

The chain carries TRBV4-1 and TRBJ2-7; 9 positions match TRBD1. Germline lookup yields CDR1 MGHRA and CDR2 YSYEKL. The CDR3 is made up of 15 amino acids. V shed 1 base, J shed 2 bases, and the junction held 3 bases outside the gene matches. The CDR3 DNA reads TGCGCCAGCAGCCAAGGACAGGGGGAGACCTACGAGCAGTACTTC. This gives the protein CASSQGQGETYEQYF.

This clone was observed a few times. The chain joins TRBV5-4 to TRBJ2-5; 13 nucleotides line up with TRBD2. V was clipped by 4 bases and J by 6 bases; unmatched bases: 6. Per germline, CDR1 SGHNT and CDR2 YYREEE (reference sequence). CDR3 length: 15 amino acids. This CDR3 is CASSLGTSGAKTQYF. Here the CDR3 DNA reads TGTGCCAGCAGCCTCGGGACTAGCGGGGCTAAGACCCAGTACTTC.

The chain recombines TRBV2 with TRBJ2-2; 7 bases are a match to TRBD1. Germline trimming cut 4 bases from V and 1 base from J; bases unmatched to any gene: 0. This CDR3 has 14 amino acids. The germline CDR1 and CDR2 sequences are SNHLY and FYNNEI. Here the CDR3 DNA reads TGTGCCAGCAGTGGGACAGGGAACACCGGGGAGCTGTTTTTT. The encoded protein is CASSGTGNTGELFF.

The chain has TRBV6-6 and TRBJ1-5; no definite D call. Trimming cost V 6 bases and J 0 bases, with 15 bases left between them. The CDR3 covers 16 residues. The germline V gene encodes CDR1 MNHNY and CDR2 SVGAGI (reference sequence). CDR3 loop: CASSLPPGYSNQPQHF. CDR3 coding DNA: TGTGCCAGCAGCTTACCGCCAGGCTATAGCAATCAGCCCCAGCATTTT.

The rearrangement uses TRBV6-1 and TRBJ2-7; weak D call: TRBD1 (6 bases). Germline V gene lookup returns CDR1 MNHNS and CDR2 SASEGT. This CDR3 has 15 residues. Trimming took off 3 bases at V and 2 bases at J, with 14 bases between the two ends. The CDR3 DNA reads as TGTGCCAGCAGTGACCCAGGGGACCCTCCCTACGAGCAGTACTTC. Encoded protein: CASSDPGDPPYEQYF.

The genes are TRBV13 and TRBJ2-7; D unclear. V lost 0 bases to trimming and J lost 6 bases, with 9 bases between them. The germline V gene encodes CDR1 PRHDT and CDR2 FYEKMQ (reference sequence). This CDR3 region has 13 residues. The CDR3 coding sequence is TGTGCCAGCAGCTTAGGGGGCAGTCTCGAGCAGTACTTC. This codes for CASSLGGSLEQYF.

V usage is TRBV19 and J usage is TRBJ2-7; the D gene is possibly TRBD1 (5 bases). CDR3 length equals 13 residues. Trimming pared 3 bases from V and 0 bases from J, leaving 6 bases between. The V gene's germline CDR1 is LNHDA and CDR2 SQIVND (reference sequence). CDR3 protein: CASSMTASYEQYF. Here the CDR3 DNA reads TGTGCCAGTAGTATGACAGCCTCCTACGAGCAGTACTTC.

This rearrangement joins TRBV5-4 to TRBJ1-6; tentative D call: TRBD1 (5 bases). V was shortened by 0 bases and J by 7 bases, with 8 bases between the two germline ends. From germline, CDR1 is SGHNT and CDR2 YYREEE (reference sequence). This CDR3 is built from 14 residues. CDR3 in amino acids: CASSLEGKNSPLHF. In nucleotides, the CDR3 is TGTGCCAGCAGCTTGGAGGGGAAGAATTCACCCCTCCACTTT.

This clone was observed a handful of times. The rearrangement uses TRBV19 and TRBJ2-1; TRBD2 might be the D (6 bases). The V and J ends lost 7 bases and 2 bases respectively, with 15 bases between them. The CDR3 is made up of 15 amino acids. The germline CDR1 and CDR2 sequences are LNHDA and SQIVND (reference sequence). For the CDR3, the DNA is TGTGCCAGTACCAACGGGACTGCACCCTACAATGAGCAGTTCTTC. Translating gives CASTNGTAPYNEQFF.

V is TRBV5-4 and J is TRBJ2-5; 8 nucleotides match TRBD2. J was trimmed by 5 bases and V by 3 bases; bases with no gene match: 12. The germline V gene has CDR1 SGHNT and CDR2 YYREEE (reference sequence). The CDR3 is 16 amino acids. CDR3 residues: CASSSDDSGGLETQYF. The CDR3 DNA is TGTGCCAGCAGCTCCGATGATTCGGGGGGGCTGGAGACCCAGTACTTC.

V is TRBV7-3 and J is TRBJ2-5; D remains ambiguous. CDR3 length: 12 residues. The ends were cut back, 3 bases at V and 5 bases at J, with 7 bases in the middle. The germline gives CDR1 SGHTA, CDR2 FQGTGA. The CDR3 nucleotides read TGTGCCAGCAGCTTCCCCGGGGAGACCCAGTACTTC. This codes for CASSFPGETQYF.

The genes are TRBV6-1 and TRBJ1-3; possibly TRBD1 for D (5 bases). This CDR3 is 14 amino acids long. V lost 2 bases and J 4 bases, leaving 9 bases between the germline ends. Germline CDR1 is MNHNS and CDR2 is SASEGT. The CDR3: CASSEQGWGNTIYF. CDR3 nucleotide sequence: TGTGCCAGCAGTGAACAGGGTTGGGGAAACACCATATATTTT.

V and J are TRBV7-9 and TRBJ2-3; 8 nucleotides align to TRBD2. The CDR3 sequence is 17 residues long. CDR1 SEHNR and CDR2 FQNEAQ come from the germline V gene (reference sequence). J was trimmed by 4 bases and V by 1 base; bases with no gene match: 10. The CDR3 coding sequence is TGTGCCAGCAGCTTAGGGGCCACCCGGGGGGGGGCAGATACGCAGTATTTT. Translating it yields CASSLGATRGGADTQYF.

V is TRBV7-9 and J is TRBJ2-2; D not resolved. Germline CDR1 SEHNR, CDR2 FQNEAQ (reference sequence). CDR3 size: 15 residues. V lost 0 bases, J lost 0 bases, and 5 bases lay in between. For the CDR3, the DNA is TGTGCCAGCAGCTTAGCCGGTCCGAACACCGGGGAGCTGTTTTTT. Translated, it gives CASSLAGPNTGELFF.

The CDR3 protein is CASSGGQPVPYTF. CDR3 DNA: TGTGCCAGCAGTGGGGGACAGCCGGTCCCCTACACCTTC. This chain connects TRBV2 to TRBJ1-2, with 7 bases aligning to TRBD1. This CDR3 is built from 13 residues. CDR1 is SNHLY and CDR2 is FYNNEI in the germline V gene. Germline trimming cut 4 bases from V and 10 bases from J; bases unmatched to any gene: 9.

The rearrangement links TRBV21-1 to TRBJ1-1; TRBD1 is taken as the D call from the table, unchecked against the DNA. TRBV21-1 is shown as a pseudogene. The CDR3 loop spans 12 amino acids. The CDR3: CARGQMNTEAFF. The CDR3 DNA sequence: TGTGCCAGAGGACAAATGAACACTGAAGCTTTCTTT.

This clone occurred a few times. The V gene is TRBV5-1, the J gene TRBJ2-3; the match to TRBD2 covers 10 bases. CDR1 is SGHRS and CDR2 is YFSETQ in the germline V gene. The CDR3 is 16 residues long. The ends lost 0 bases at V and 3 bases at J; junction bases unmatched: 4. The CDR3 DNA sequence: TGCGCCAGCAGCTTGGAGCGGGGGGGCGGTACAGATACGCAGTATTTT. The encoded protein is CASSLERGGGTDTQYF.

In its sample, this clone was seen a few times. This chain uses TRBV6-5 with TRBJ2-5; the match to TRBD1 covers 7 bases. The CDR3 contains 15 residues. After removal of 2 bases from V and 3 bases from J, the junction contained 6 bases not matched to a gene. The V gene's germline CDR1 is MNHEY and CDR2 SVGAGI. The CDR3 sequence is CASSYPGTDKETQYF. CDR3 nucleotide sequence: TGTGCCAGCAGTTACCCCGGGACAGACAAAGAGACCCAGTACTTC.

This clone appeared a few times. The chain recombines TRBV13 with TRBJ2-5; TRBD2 agrees at 13 bases. V lost 4 bases to trimming and J lost 4 bases; unmatched junction nucleotides: 6. This CDR3 spans 16 amino acids. Germline loops: CDR1 PRHDT, CDR2 FYEKMQ (reference sequence). The CDR3 sequence is CASSYGLAGEGETQYF. The CDR3, as DNA: TGTGCCAGCAGCTACGGACTAGCGGGGGAGGGAGAGACCCAGTACTTC.

Only one count was recorded for this clone. The J gene is TRBJ2-1, the V gene TRBV19; no clear D gene. The CDR3 contains 14 residues. Looked up from germline, CDR1 is LNHDA and CDR2 is SQIVND (reference sequence). V was cut by 6 bases and J by 0 bases, with 9 bases left in between. CDR3 DNA sequence: TGTGCCAGTAGGCCGCTAACCTCCTACAATGAGCAGTTCTTC. Encoded protein: CASRPLTSYNEQFF.

V usage is TRBV30 and J usage is TRBJ2-7; TRBD2 matches 8 bases. V shed 3 bases and J 6 bases; nucleotides not matched to a gene: 7. The length of the CDR3 is 13 residues. Germline V lookup: CDR1 GTSNPN, CDR2 SVGIG (reference sequence). CDR3 sequence: CAWSGGVMAEQYF. DNA for the CDR3: TGTGCCTGGAGCGGGGGGGTGATGGCCGAGCAGTACTTC.

This clone was seen more than once but under ten times. The chain is built from TRBV6-1 and TRBJ2-2, with 7 bases fitting TRBD1. CDR1 and CDR2 (germline): MNHNS, SASEGT. This CDR3 has 15 residues. The CDR3, as DNA: TGTGCTAGTCCCCCCGGACAGGCTGTCACCGGGGAGCTGTTTTTT. It encodes CASPPGQAVTGELFF.